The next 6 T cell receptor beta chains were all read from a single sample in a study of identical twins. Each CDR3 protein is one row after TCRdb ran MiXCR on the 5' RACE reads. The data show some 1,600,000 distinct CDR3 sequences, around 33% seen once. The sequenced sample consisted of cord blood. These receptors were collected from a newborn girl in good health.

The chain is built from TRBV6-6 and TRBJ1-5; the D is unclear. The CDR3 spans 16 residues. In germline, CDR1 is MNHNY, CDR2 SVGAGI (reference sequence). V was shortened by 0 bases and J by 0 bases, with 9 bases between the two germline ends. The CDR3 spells CASSYSTWFSNQPQHF. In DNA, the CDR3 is TGTGCCAGCAGTTACTCGACTTGGTTTAGCAATCAGCCCCAGCATTTT.

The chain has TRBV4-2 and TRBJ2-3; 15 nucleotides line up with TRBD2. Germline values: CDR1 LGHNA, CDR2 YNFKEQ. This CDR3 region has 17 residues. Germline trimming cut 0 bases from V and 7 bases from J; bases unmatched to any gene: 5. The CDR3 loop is CASSQDWTSGGAYTQYF. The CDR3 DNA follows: TGTGCCAGCAGCCAAGATTGGACTAGCGGGGGGGCTTATACGCAGTATTTT.

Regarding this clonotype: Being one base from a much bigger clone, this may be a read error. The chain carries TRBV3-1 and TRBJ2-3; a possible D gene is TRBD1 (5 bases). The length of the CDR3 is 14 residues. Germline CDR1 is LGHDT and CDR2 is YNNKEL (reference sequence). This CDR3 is CASSKGRVTDTHYF. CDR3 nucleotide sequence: TGTGCCAGCAGCAAAGGCAGGGTAACAGATACGCACTATTTT.

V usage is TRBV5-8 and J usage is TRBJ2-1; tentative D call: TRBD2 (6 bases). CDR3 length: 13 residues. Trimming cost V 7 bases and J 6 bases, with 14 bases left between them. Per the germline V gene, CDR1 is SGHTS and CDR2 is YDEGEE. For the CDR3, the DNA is TGTGCCAGCCCACCGGGGGTTATCAATGAGCAGTTCTTC. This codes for CASPPGVINEQFF.

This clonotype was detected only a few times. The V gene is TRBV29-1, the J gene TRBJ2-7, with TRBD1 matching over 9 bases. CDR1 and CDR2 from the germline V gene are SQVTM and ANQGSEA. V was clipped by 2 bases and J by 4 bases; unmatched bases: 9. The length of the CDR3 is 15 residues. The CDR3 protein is CSVEFGTGGKYEQYF. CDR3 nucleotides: TGCAGCGTTGAATTTGGTACAGGGGGCAAGTACGAGCAGTACTTC.

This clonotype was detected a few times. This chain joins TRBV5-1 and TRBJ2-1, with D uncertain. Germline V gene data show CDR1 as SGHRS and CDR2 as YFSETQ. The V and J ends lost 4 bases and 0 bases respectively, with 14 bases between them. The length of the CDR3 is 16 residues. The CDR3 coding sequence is TGCGCCAGCAGCGCGCTTAGGTTGAGCTCCTACAATGAGCAGTTCTTC. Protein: CASSALRLSSYNEQFF.